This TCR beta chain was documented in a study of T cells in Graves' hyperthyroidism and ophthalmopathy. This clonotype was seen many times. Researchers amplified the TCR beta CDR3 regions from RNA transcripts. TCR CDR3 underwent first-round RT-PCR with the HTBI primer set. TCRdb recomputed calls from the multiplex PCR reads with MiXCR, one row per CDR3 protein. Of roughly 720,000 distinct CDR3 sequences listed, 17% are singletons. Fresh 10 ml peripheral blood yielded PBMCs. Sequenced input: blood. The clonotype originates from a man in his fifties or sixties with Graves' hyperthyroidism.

CDR3 residues: CSARDPGLAGVNEQFF. In DNA form, the CDR3 reads TGCAGTGCTAGAGATCCGGGACTAGCGGGAGTCAATGAGCAGTTCTTC. The chain recombines TRBV20-1 with TRBJ2-1, with 14 bases lining up with TRBD2. The junction had 4 bases not matched to a gene; V was cut back by 0 bases and J by 6 bases. This CDR3 is 16 amino acids long. CDR1 is DFQATT, CDR2 SNEGSKA, per germline (reference sequence).